This passage covers 4 T cell receptor beta chains from one sample sequenced in a study of CD8 T cells in Susac syndrome. Random hexamers primed reverse transcription of about 0.5 to 1 ug RNA. TCRdb itself ran the immunoSEQ multiplex PCR reads through MiXCR, one entry per CDR3 protein. The sample lists approximately 65,000 distinct CDR3 sequences, 90% to 95% occurring once. Sequencing input: CD8+ T cells from PBMCs. The receptor set was obtained from a human donor in good health.

This chain links TRBV6-5 with TRBJ2-5; 7 nucleotides line up with TRBD2. The junction had 2 bases not matched to a gene; V was cut back by 4 bases and J by 0 bases. This CDR3 region has 14 residues. The germline CDR1 and CDR2 sequences are MNHEY and SVGAGI. The DNA of the CDR3 is TGTGCCAGCAGTTGGGGGGGGTACCAAGAGACCCAGTACTTC. Translating gives CASSWGGYQETQYF.

The V call is TRBV12-3 or TRBV12-4, the J call TRBJ2-7; D not resolved. Trimming pared 3 bases from V and 3 bases from J, leaving 6 bases between. The CDR3 has 12 residues. The CDR3 here is CASSLNFYEQYF. For the CDR3, the DNA is TGTGCCAGCAGTTTGAATTTCTACGAGCAGTACTTC.

This chain connects TRBV7-9 to TRBJ1-2; D remains ambiguous. Germline CDR1 reads SEHNR; CDR2 reads FQNEAQ (reference sequence). Trimming left V 4 bases short and J 4 bases short, with 22 bases between. The CDR3 length is 17 residues. The CDR3 nucleotides read TGTGCCAGCAGCTCGGGGAGGGCTAACCTTTTGGTCTATGGCTACACCTTC. Protein: CASSSGRANLLVYGYTF.

This clonotype has only one observation. The chain recombines TRBV7-2 with TRBJ2-3; the match to TRBD1 covers 8 bases. CDR3 length: 13 residues. CDR1 and CDR2 (germline): SGHTA, FQGNSA. After removal of 8 bases from V and 3 bases from J, the junction contained 4 bases not matched to a gene. The CDR3, as DNA: TGTGCCAGCGGGCAGGGGGCAACAGATACGCAGTATTTT. This sequence encodes CASGQGATDTQYF.